The 12 T cell receptor beta chains below all came from one sample that was sequenced in a study of blood T cells in healthy people across ages. Alongside a J-beta primer mix, a sample-barcoded 5' primer served in a second PCR lasting about 7 to 11 cycles. TCRdb used MiXCR to reprocess the 5' RACE reads, holding one entry per CDR3 protein. This sample carries approximately 580,000 distinct CDR3 sequences, 24% of them seen once, and the ten largest clones take 8.7%. This sample also appeared in a second study, on T cells of mothers and their children.

What was sequenced was blood. The receptors stem from a boy aged 5 to 17 in good health.

This clonotype was recorded a few times. The chain is built from TRBV6-6 and TRBJ1-5; no clear D gene. Trimming pared 0 bases from V and 6 bases from J, leaving 9 bases between. CDR1 is MNHNY, CDR2 SVGAGI, per germline (reference sequence). The CDR3 contains 14 residues. CDR3 loop: CASSYSTLSQPQHF. The CDR3 DNA sequence: TGTGCCAGCAGTTACTCGACACTGAGTCAGCCCCAGCATTTT.

The J gene is TRBJ2-1, the V gene TRBV7-2; 12 nucleotides align to TRBD2. Unmatched junction bases numbered 4, after V lost 2 bases and J lost 5 bases. From germline, CDR1 is SGHTA and CDR2 FQGNSA. This CDR3 region has 16 residues. CDR3 region: CASSLLAGGLHNEQFF. The CDR3 DNA sequence: TGTGCCAGCAGCTTACTAGCGGGAGGGCTCCACAATGAGCAGTTCTTC.

This clonotype was detected only a few times. The chain carries TRBV7-2 and TRBJ2-6, with 9 nucleotides matching TRBD1. Trimming removed 0 bases from V and 3 bases from J; junction bases left unmatched: 6. The CDR3 has 18 amino acids. Germline-derived CDR1 and CDR2 are SGHTA and FQGNSA. CDR3 in DNA: TGTGCCAGCAGCTTAGCCGGGACAGGGTCCCTTGGGGCCAACGTCCTGACTTTC. This translates into CASSLAGTGSLGANVLTF.

The rearrangement links TRBV27 to TRBJ1-5; D is ambiguous. This CDR3 contains 14 residues. V was pared by 3 bases and J by 1 base, with 7 bases between. CDR1 MNHEY and CDR2 SMNVEV come from the germline V gene (reference sequence). CDR3 sequence reads: CASSFEGSNQPQHF. The CDR3 DNA sequence: TGTGCCAGCAGTTTCGAAGGGAGCAATCAGCCCCAGCATTTT.

The V and J genes are TRBV4-1 and TRBJ2-2; 7 bases align to TRBD2. With 4 bases clipped from V and 4 bases from J, the junction kept 3 bases outside the gene matches. This CDR3 region has 14 residues. Germline CDR1 MGHRA, CDR2 YSYEKL. Here the CDR3 DNA reads TGCGCCAGCAGCCCGGGAGGCGGCACCGGGGAGCTGTTTTTT. Its protein product is CASSPGGGTGELFF.

This clonotype was counted ten times or more. The CDR3 DNA sequence: TGTGCCAGCAGCCATACACCGGGACAGAAGTACTTC. It codes for CASSHTPGQKYF. J is TRBJ2-7 and V is TRBV7-2, with TRBD1 matching 7 bases. After removal of 5 bases from V and 11 bases from J, the junction contained 9 bases not matched to a gene. There are 12 residues in the CDR3. Germline V CDR1 and CDR2: SGHTA, FQGNSA. The variable domain in full, completed from reference TRBV7-2 and TRBJ2-7, reads GAGVSQSPSNKVTEKGKDVELRCDPISGHTALYWYRQSLGQGLEFLIYFQGNSAPDKSGLPSDRFSAERTGGSVSTLTIQRTQQEDSAVYLCASSHTPGQKYFGPGTRLTVT.

This clonotype was found a few times. The chain is built from TRBV7-2 and TRBJ2-5, with D possibly being TRBD2 (6 bases). Deletions cut 0 bases from V and 4 bases from J, with 21 bases between. The CDR3 has 18 residues. The germline CDR1 and CDR2 sequences are SGHTA and FQGNSA. The CDR3 loop reads CASSLAAVGGEMAETQYF. CDR3 nucleotides: TGTGCCAGCAGCTTAGCTGCGGTGGGCGGGGAGATGGCAGAGACCCAGTACTTC. The full variable domain, in which reference TRBV7-2 and TRBJ2-5 provide the parts outside the CDR3, is GAGVSQSPSNKVTEKGKDVELRCDPISGHTALYWYRQSLGQGLEFLIYFQGNSAPDKSGLPSDRFSAERTGGSVSTLTIQRTQQEDSAVYLCASSLAAVGGEMAETQYFGPGTRLLVL.

This clonotype has more than one count but fewer than ten. The gene calls are TRBV7-9 and TRBJ2-1; D uncertain. Germline assignment: CDR1 SEHNR and CDR2 FQNEAQ (reference sequence). The CDR3 is 13 amino acids. Trimming took off 3 bases at V and 6 bases at J, with 9 bases between the two ends. In nucleotides, the CDR3 is TGTGCCAGCAGCTTCGGGTCCCCCAATGAGCAGTTCTTC. Protein product: CASSFGSPNEQFF.

CDR3 DNA sequence: TGTGCCAGCAGTAAGACTAGCGGGAGTCCCTACGAGCAGTACTTC. Translating it yields CASSKTSGSPYEQYF. The chain combines TRBV6-5 with TRBJ2-7, with 12 bases aligning to TRBD2. From germline, CDR1 is MNHEY and CDR2 SVGAGI. This CDR3 has 15 amino acids. The V segment lost 5 bases and the J segment 2 bases; nucleotides outside the gene matches: 4.

The chain carries TRBV7-9 and TRBJ1-1; TRBD1 aligns across 9 bases. V was clipped by 5 bases and J by 11 bases; unmatched bases: 12. The CDR3 consists of 14 residues. Germline V gene data show CDR1 as SEHNR and CDR2 as FQNEAQ (reference sequence). CDR3: CASSPTGGQGRAFF. CDR3 bases: TGTGCCAGCAGCCCCACAGGGGGCCAGGGGCGGGCTTTCTTT. The full variable domain, its missing parts supplied by reference TRBV7-9 and TRBJ1-1, is DTGVSQNPRHKITKRGQNVTFRCDPISEHNRLYWYRQTLGQGPEFLTYFQNEAQLEKSRLLSDRFSAERPKGSFSTLEIQRTEQGDSAMYLCASSPTGGQGRAFFGQGTRLTVV.

The V and J genes are TRBV7-2 and TRBJ2-7, with D possibly TRBD1 on 5 matching bases. This CDR3 comprises 14 residues. Per germline, CDR1 SGHTA and CDR2 FQGNSA. Trimming removed 7 bases from V and 5 bases from J, with 18 bases in between. CDR3 sequence (DNA): TGTGCCAGCACCTCACCGGTGGGGCCCCACGAGCAGTACTTC. Translation: CASTSPVGPHEQYF.

The rearrangement uses TRBV10-3 and TRBJ2-3, with D maybe TRBD1 (5 bases). This CDR3 is built from 13 residues. Germline CDR1 and CDR2: ENHRY and SYGVKD. The V gene lost 7 bases and the J gene lost 2 bases, with 10 bases spanning the gap. The CDR3: CAIMGLNTDTQYF. The CDR3 DNA sequence: TGTGCCATCATGGGGCTCAACACAGATACGCAGTATTTT.